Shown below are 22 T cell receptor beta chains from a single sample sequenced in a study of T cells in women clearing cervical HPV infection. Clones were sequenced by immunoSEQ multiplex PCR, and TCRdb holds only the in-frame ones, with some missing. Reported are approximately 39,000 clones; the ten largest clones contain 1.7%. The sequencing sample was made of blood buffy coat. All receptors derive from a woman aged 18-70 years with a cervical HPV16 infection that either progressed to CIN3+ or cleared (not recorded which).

The CDR3 sequence is CASSQACGGREANEKLFF. The sequenced CDR3 bases are TGCGCCAGCAGTCAGGCTTGCGGGGGGCGCGAAGCTAATGAAAAA. This sequence joins TRBV23-1 and TRBJ1-4; perhaps TRBD1 as D (6 bases). The CDR3 extends 3 residues past the end of the read, so its final part is completed from the germline J gene. TRBV23-1 is an ORF for which the function is uncertain. The V gene lost 3 bases and the J gene lost 3 bases, with 20 bases spanning the gap. The length of the CDR3 is 18 residues.

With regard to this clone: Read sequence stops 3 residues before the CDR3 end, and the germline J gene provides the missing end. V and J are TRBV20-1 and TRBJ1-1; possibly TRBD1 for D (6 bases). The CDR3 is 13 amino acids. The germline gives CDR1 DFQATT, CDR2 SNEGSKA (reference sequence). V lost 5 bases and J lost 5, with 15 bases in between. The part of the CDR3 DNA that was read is TGCAGTGCTGAGGACAGAGGGGAGACTGAA. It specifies CSAEDRGETE. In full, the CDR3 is CSAEDRGETEAFF.

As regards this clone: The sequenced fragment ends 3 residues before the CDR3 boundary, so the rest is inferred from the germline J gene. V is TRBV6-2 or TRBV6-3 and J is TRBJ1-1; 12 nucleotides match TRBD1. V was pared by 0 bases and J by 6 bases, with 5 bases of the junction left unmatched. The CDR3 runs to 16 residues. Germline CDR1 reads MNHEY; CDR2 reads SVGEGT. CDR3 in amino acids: CASSYSRDRGQPEAFF. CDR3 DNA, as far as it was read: TGTGCCAGCAGTTACTCCCGGGACAGGGGGCAACCTGAA.

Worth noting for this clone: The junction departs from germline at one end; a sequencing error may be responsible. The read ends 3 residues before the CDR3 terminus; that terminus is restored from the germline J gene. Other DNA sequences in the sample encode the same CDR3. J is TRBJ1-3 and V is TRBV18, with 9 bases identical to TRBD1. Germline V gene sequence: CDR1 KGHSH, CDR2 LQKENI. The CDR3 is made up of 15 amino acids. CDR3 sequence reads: CASSLSQGAGNTIYF. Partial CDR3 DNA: TGTGCCAGCTCACTCTCACAGGGGGCAGGAAACACT.

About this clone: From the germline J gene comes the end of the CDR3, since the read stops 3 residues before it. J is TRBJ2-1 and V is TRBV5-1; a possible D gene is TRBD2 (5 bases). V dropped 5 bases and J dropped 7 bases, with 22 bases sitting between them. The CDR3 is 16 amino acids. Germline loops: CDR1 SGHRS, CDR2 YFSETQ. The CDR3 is CASSKSMADRGNEQFF. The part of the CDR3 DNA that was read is TGCGCCAGCAGTAAGTCGATGGCGGACCGGGGAAATGAG.

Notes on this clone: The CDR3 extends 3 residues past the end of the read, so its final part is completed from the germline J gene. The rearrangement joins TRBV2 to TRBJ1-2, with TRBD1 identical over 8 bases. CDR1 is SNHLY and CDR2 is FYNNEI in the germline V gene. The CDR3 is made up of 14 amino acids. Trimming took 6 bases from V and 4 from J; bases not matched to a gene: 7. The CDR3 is CASSTGQGIYGYTF. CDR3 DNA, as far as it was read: TGTGCCAGCAGCACCGGACAGGGAATCTATGGC. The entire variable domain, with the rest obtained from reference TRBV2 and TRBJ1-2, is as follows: EPEVTQTPSHQVTQMGQEVILRCVPISNHLYFYWYRQILGQKVEFLVSFYNNEISEKSEIFDDQFSVERPDGSNFTLKIRSTKLEDSAMYFCASSTGQGIYGYTFGSGTRLTVV.

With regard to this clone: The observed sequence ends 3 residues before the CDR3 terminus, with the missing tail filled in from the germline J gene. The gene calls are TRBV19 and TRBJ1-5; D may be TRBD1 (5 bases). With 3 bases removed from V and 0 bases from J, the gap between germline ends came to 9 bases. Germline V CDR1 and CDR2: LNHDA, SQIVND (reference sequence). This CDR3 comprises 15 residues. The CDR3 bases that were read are TGTGCCAGTAGTATTGGGGGGGGTAGCAATCAGCCC. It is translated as CASSIGGGSNQP. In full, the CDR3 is CASSIGGGSNQPQHF. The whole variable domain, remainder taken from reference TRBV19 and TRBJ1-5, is DGGITQSPKYLFRKEGQNVTLSCEQNLNHDAMYWYRQDPGQGLRLIYYSQIVNDFQKGDIAEGYSVSREKKESFPLTVTSAQKNPTAFYLCASSIGGGSNQPQHFGDGTRLSIL.

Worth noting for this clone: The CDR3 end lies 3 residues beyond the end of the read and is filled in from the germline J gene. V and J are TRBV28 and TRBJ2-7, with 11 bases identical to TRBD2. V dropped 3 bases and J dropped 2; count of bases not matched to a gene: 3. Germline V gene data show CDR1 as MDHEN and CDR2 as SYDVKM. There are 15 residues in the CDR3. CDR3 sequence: CASSLSSGGAYEQYF. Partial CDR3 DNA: TGTGCCAGCAGTTTGAGTAGCGGGGGGGCCTACGAG.

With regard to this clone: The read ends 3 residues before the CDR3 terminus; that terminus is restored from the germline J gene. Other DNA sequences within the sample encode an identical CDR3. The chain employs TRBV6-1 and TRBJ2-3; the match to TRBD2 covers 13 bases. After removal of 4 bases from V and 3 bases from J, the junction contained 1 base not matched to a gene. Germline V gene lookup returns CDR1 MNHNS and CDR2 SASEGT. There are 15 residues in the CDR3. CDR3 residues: CASSGTSGGTDTQYF. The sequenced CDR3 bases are TGTGCCAGCAGTGGGACTAGCGGGGGAACAGATACG.

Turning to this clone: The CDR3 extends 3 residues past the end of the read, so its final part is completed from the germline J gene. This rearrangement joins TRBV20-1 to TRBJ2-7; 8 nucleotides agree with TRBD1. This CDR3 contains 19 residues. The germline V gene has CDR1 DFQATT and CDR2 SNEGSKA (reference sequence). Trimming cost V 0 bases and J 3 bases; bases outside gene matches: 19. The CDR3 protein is CSARDGGSRKTGVSYEQYF. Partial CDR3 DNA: TGCAGTGCTAGAGATGGGGGGTCGAGAAAGACAGGGGTAAGCTACGAG.

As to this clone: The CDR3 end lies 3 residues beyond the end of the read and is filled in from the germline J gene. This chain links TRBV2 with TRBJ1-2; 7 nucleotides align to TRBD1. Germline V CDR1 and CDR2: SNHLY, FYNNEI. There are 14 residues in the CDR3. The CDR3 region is CASKGQISTDTYTF. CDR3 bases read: TGTGCCAGCAAGGGACAGATTAGCACAGATACC.

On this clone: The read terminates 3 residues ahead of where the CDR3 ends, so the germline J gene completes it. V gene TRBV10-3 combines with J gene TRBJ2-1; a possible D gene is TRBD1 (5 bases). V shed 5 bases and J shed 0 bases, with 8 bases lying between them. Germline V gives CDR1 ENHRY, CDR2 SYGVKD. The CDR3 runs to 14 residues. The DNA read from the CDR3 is TGTGCCATCAGTTCAGGGTCCTCCTACAATGAG. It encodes CAISSGSSYNE. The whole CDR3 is CAISSGSSYNEQFF.

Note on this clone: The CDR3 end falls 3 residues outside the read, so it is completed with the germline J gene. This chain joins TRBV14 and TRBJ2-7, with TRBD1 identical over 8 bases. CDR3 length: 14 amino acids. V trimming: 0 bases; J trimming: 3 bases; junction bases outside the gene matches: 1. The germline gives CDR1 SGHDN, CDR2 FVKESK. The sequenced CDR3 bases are TGTGCCAGCAGCCAAGAGGACAGGGACTACGAG. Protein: CASSQEDRDYE. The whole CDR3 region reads CASSQEDRDYEQYF.

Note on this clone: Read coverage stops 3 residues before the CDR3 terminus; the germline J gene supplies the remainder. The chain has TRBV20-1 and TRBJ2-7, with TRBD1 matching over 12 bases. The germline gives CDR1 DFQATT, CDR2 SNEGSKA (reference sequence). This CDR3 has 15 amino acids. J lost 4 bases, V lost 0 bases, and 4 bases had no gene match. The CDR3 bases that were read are TGCAGTGCTAGAGAATGGGGACAGGGGGCGTACGAG. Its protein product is CSAREWGQGAYE. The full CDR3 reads CSAREWGQGAYEQYF.

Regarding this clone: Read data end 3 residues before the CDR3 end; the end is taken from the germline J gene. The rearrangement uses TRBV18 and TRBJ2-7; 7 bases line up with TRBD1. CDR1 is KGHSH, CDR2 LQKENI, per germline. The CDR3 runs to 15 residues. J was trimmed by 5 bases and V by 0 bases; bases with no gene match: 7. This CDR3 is CASSPPLQGSHEQYF. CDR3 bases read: TGTGCCAGCTCACCACCGTTACAGGGGTCCCACGAG.

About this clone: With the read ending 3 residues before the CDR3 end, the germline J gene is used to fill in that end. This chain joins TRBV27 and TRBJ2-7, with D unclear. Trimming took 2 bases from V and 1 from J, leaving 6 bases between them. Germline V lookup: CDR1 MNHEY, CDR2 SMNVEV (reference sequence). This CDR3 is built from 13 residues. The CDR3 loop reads CASSLTYSYEQYF. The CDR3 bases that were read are TGTGCCAGCAGTTTAACCTATTCCTACGAG.

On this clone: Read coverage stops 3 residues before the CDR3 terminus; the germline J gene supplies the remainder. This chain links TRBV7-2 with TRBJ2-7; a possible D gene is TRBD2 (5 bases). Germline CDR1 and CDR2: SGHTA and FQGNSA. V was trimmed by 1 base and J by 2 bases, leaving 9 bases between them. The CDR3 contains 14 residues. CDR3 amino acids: CASSLVSGAYEQYF. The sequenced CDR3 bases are TGTGCCAGCAGCTTAGTTTCCGGGGCCTACGAG.

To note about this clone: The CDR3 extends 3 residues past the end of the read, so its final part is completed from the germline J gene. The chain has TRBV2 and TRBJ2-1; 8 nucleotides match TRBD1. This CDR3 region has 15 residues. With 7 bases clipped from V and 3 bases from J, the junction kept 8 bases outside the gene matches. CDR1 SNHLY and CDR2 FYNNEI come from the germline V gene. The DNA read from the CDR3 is TGTGCCAGCATTACCGACAGGGGAAGCTACAATGAG. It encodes CASITDRGSYNE. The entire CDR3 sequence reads CASITDRGSYNEQFF.

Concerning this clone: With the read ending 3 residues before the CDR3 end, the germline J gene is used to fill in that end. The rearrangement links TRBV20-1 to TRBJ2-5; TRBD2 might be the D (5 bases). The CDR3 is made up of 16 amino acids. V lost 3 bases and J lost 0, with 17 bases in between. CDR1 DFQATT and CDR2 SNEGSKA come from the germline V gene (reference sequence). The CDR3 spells CSASFRGGSYQETQYF. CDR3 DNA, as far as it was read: TGCAGTGCTAGTTTTCGCGGAGGCAGTTACCAAGAGACC.

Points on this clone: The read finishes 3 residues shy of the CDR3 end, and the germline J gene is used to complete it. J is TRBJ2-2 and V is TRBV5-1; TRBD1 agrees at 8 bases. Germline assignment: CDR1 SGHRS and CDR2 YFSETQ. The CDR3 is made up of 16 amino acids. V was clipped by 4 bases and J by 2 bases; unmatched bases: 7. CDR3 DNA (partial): TGCGCCAGCAGCACGAGACAGGGGTCAAACACCGGGGAG. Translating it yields CASSTRQGSNTGE. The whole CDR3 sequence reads CASSTRQGSNTGELFF.

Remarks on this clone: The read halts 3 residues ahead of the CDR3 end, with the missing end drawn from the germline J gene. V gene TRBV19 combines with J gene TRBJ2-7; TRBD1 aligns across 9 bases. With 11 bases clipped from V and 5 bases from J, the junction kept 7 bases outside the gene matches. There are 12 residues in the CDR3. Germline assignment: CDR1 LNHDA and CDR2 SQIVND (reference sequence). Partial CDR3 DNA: TGTGCCGGTACAACAGGGGGCAACGAG. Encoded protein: CAGTTGGNE. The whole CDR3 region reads CAGTTGGNEQYF.

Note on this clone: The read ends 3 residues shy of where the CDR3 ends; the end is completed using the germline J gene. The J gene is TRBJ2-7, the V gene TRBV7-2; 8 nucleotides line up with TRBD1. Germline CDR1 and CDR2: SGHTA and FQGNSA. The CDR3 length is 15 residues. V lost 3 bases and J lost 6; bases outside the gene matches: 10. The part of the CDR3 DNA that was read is TGTGCCAGCAGCTTTGCCGACAGGGGTCGCCGCGAG. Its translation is CASSFADRGRRE. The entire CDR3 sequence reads CASSFADRGRREQYF.